The T cell receptor (beta chain) described here comes from a study of blood T cell repertoires in COVID-19. Per the germline V gene, CDR1 is SQVTM and CDR2 is ANQGSEA. This CDR3 is 17 amino acids long. The J segment lost 2 bases and the V segment lost 6 bases, leaving 12 bases of the junction unmatched. As processed by the authors: For nucleated cells, counts were estimated from reference gene primer amplification. Method: immunoSEQ multiplex PCR; TCRdb's copy keeps in-frame clones and lacks some. V and J calls and clone size are those listed in that table; D and trimming were worked out from the DNA. The data contain over 200,000 clones, just under 85% of them singletons. Two negative PCRs, clearance, or symptom resolution characterized the recovered Cohort 3 donors.

Sequenced: PBMCs or T cells enriched from blood (not recorded which). The rearrangement links TRBV29-1 to TRBJ1-5, with 11 bases fitting TRBD1. The receptor was derived from a man aged 40-50 years who had recovered from COVID-19. CDR3 nucleotide sequence: TGCAGCGTCGCCGGGGGACAGGGGGGATTTGGCAATCAGCCCCAGCATTTT. Encoded protein: CSVAGGQGGFGNQPQHF.